A selection of T cell receptor delta chains follows, all from one sample in a study of γδ T cells in repeated Plasmodium falciparum infection. TCRdb redid the clone calls on the multiplex PCR reads with CATT. The data contain approximately 90,000 delta-chain clones, roughly 0.98% of them singletons. The sample was gamma-delta T cells from blood. The receptors were sampled from a pool of human donors (malaria-infected and uninfected, not separated). The CDR3 runs from the conserved cysteine through the conserved F or W. The D gene is left open where the match is weak. For some rows the clone size is stated as once, few or many, or as a class when expanded; others skip it.

size: many
length: 17
J: TRDJ1
D: TRDD3
V: TRDV2
CDR3: CACDPVLGDTHGDKLIF
DNA: TGTGCCTGTGATCCCGTACTGGGGGATACGCACGGAGATAAACTCATCTTT

size: many
length: 14
J: TRDJ1
D: NA
V: TRDV1
CDR3: CALGELPNTDKLIF
DNA: TGTGCTCTTGGGGAACTCCCGAACACCGATAAACTCATCTTT

size: many
length: 23
J: TRDJ1
D: NA
V: TRDV1
CDR3: CALGEPGPTKGVCRFPSTDKLIF
DNA: TGTGCTCTTGGGGAACCAGGACCTACGAAGGGGGTCTGTAGGTTCCCCTCCACCGATAAACTCATCTTT

size: many
length: 15
J: TRDJ1
D: NA
V: TRDV1
CDR3: CALGETVRGSDKLIF
DNA: TGTGCTCTTGGGGAAACGGTACGGGGGTCCGATAAACTCATCTTT

size: many
length: 22
J: TRDJ1
D: TRDD3
V: TRDV1
CDR3: CALGELFVFAELGDTWADKLIF
DNA: TGTGCTCTTGGGGAACTCTTCGTTTTCGCCGAACTGGGGGATACTTGGGCCGATAAACTCATCTTT

size: many
length: 17
J: TRDJ1
D: NA
V: TRDV1
CDR3: CALGELGPASYTDKLIF
DNA: TGTGCTCTTGGGGAACTAGGCCCCGCCTCGTACACCGATAAACTCATCTTT

size: many
length: 18
J: TRDJ1
D: TRDD3
V: TRDV2
CDR3: CACDTLLGDTRYTDKLIF
DNA: TGTGCCTGTGACACGCTGCTGGGGGATACGCGGTACACCGATAAACTCATCTTT

size: few
length: 18
J: TRDJ1
D: TRDD3
V: TRDV1
CDR3: CALLHLLGRRGYTDKLIF
DNA: TGTGCTCTTCTCCACCTCCTTGGGCGTAGGGGATACACTGATAAACTCATCTTT

size: NA
length: 17
J: TRDJ1
D: NA
V: TRDV1
CDR3: CALGELGLGFLTDKLIF
DNA: TGTGCTCTTGGGGAACTAGGGCTGGGATTCCTCACCGATAAACTCATCTTT

size: many
length: 20
J: TRDJ1
D: NA
V: TRDV1
CDR3: CALVRLLPLLGPGGPDKLIF
DNA: TGTGCTCTCGTACGCCTTCTGCCTTTACTGGGACCAGGAGGACCCGATAAACTCATCTTT

size: many
length: 25
J: TRDJ1
D: TRDD3
V: TRDV1
CDR3: CALGEPQLPQVDCTGGPRGTDKLIF
DNA: TGTGCTCTTGGGGAACCCCAACTTCCTCAAGTCGACTGTACTGGGGGACCACGGGGCACCGATAAACTCATCTTT

size: many
length: 15
J: TRDJ1
D: NA
V: TRDV1
CDR3: CALGEGHASSDKLIF
DNA: TGTGCTCTTGGGGAAGGTCACGCCAGCTCCGATAAACTCATCTTT

size: many
length: 18
J: TRDJ1
D: TRDD3
V: TRDV1
CDR3: CALGEDGSTGGYALKLIF
DNA: TGTGCTCTTGGGGAAGACGGGAGTACTGGGGGATACGCCCTAAAACTCATCTTT

size: many
length: 20
J: TRDJ1
D: TRDD3
V: TRDV1
CDR3: CALGARGVPNSLGDTDKLIF
DNA: TGTGCTCTTGGGGCGCGAGGGGTCCCTAATTCACTGGGGGACACCGATAAACTCATCTTT

size: medium-sized
length: 14
J: TRDJ1
D: NA
V: TRDV2
CDR3: CACGGLAGPDKLIF
DNA: TGTGCCTGTGGAGGACTGGCTGGCCCCGATAAACTCATCTTT

size: many
length: 22
J: TRDJ1
D: NA
V: TRDV2
CDR3: CACDTRIGRYTASTDGTDKLIF
DNA: TGTGCCTGTGACACCAGGATCGGGCGATACACTGCTAGTACAGATGGGACCGATAAACTCATCTTT

size: many
length: 28
J: TRDJ1
D: TRDD2
V: TRDV1
CDR3: CALGEPLVPSYVPRNLRLGPPYTDKLIF
DNA: TGTGCTCTTGGGGAACCCCTGGTACCTTCCTACGTTCCCCGAAACCTCCGCCTGGGCCCTCCATACACCGATAAACTCATCTTT

size: many
length: 21
J: TRDJ1
D: NA
V: TRDV1
CDR3: CALGEHGGSSYRGIQGDKLIF
DNA: TGTGCTCTTGGGGAACATGGTGGATCTTCCTACCGGGGGATACAGGGCGATAAACTCATCTTT

size: many
length: 17
J: TRDJ3
D: NA
V: TRDV2
CDR3: CACDGSGISWDTRQMFF
DNA: TGTGCCTGTGACGGGTCTGGGATTTCCTGGGACACCCGACAGATGTTTTTC

size: many
length: 21
J: TRDJ2
D: TRDD3
V: TRDV2
CDR3: CACDTIPVLGDTALLTAQLFF
DNA: TGTGCCTGTGACACCATCCCCGTACTGGGGGATACCGCATTGCTGACAGCACAACTCTTCTTT

size: many
length: 22
J: TRDJ1
D: NA
V: TRDV1
CDR3: CALGEFRLPTGDTETYTDKLIF
DNA: TGTGCTCTTGGGGAATTTAGGCTTCCTACCGGGGATACGGAAACCTACACCGATAAACTCATCTTT

size: many
length: 13
J: TRDJ1
D: NA
V: TRDV2
CDR3: CACDTWGTDKLIF
DNA: TGTGCCTGTGACACCTGGGGGACCGATAAACTCATCTTT

size: many
length: 19
J: TRDJ1
D: TRDD2
V: TRDV1
CDR3: CALGEGLPTRYQVIDKLIF
DNA: TGTGCTCTTGGGGAGGGGCTTCCTACCCGATATCAGGTCATCGATAAACTCATCTTT

size: many
length: 21
J: TRDJ2
D: NA
V: TRDV1
CDR3: CALGDLIHGVWGSPPSAQLFF
DNA: TGTGCTCTTGGGGACCTGATCCACGGGGTGTGGGGGTCCCCACCCTCAGCACAACTCTTCTTT

size: many
length: 23
J: TRDJ1
D: NA
V: TRDV1
CDR3: CALGEPPFLQQLGAPPYTDKLIF
DNA: TGTGCTCTTGGGGAACCGCCCTTCCTACAACAACTGGGGGCTCCCCCCTACACCGATAAACTCATCTTT

size: many
length: 15
J: TRDJ1
D: NA
V: TRDV1
CDR3: CALGEIGVYTDKLIF
DNA: TGTGCTCTTGGGGAAATAGGCGTGTACACCGATAAACTCATCTTT

size: many
length: 29
J: TRDJ1
D: NA
V: TRDV1
CDR3: CALGAAALNLPTLLTGGFRRNPSTDKLIF
DNA: TGTGCTCTTGGGGCGGCCGCTTTAAACCTTCCTACTCTTCTGACTGGGGGATTCCGAAGAAACCCCAGCACCGATAAACTCATCTTT

size: many
length: 19
J: TRDJ1
D: NA
V: TRDV1
CDR3: CALGRPPHRLPAGYDKLIF
DNA: TGTGCTCTTGGCAGGCCTCCTCACCGCCTACCCGCTGGATACGATAAACTCATCTTT

size: medium-sized
length: 25
J: TRDJ1
D: TRDD3
V: TRDV1
CDR3: CALGDSYREHHSGGRDIPYTDKLIF
DNA: TGTGCTCTTGGGGATTCTTACAGGGAGCACCATTCTGGGGGCCGCGACATCCCGTACACCGATAAACTCATCTTT

size: many
length: 19
J: TRDJ1
D: TRDD3
V: TRDV2
CDR3: CACGNELRHWGTYTDKLIF
DNA: TGTGCCTGTGGAAATGAGTTGAGGCACTGGGGGACCTACACCGATAAACTCATCTTT

size: many
length: 18
J: TRDJ3
D: NA
V: TRDV2
CDR3: CACDTWGGNSWDTRQMFF
DNA: TGTGCCTGTGACACCTGGGGGGGGAACTCCTGGGACACCCGACAGATGTTTTTC

size: many
length: 21
J: TRDJ1
D: TRDD3
V: TRDV1
CDR3: CALGELVVSGDTCWDTDKLIF
DNA: TGTGCTCTTGGGGAACTCGTAGTTTCGGGGGATACCTGCTGGGACACCGATAAACTCATCTTT

size: many
length: 19
J: TRDJ1
D: TRDD3
V: TRDV1
CDR3: CALVYLLGDLDTSTDKLIF
DNA: TGTGCTCTTGTATACCTACTGGGGGACCTGGATACGAGCACCGATAAACTCATCTTT

size: many
length: 17
J: TRDJ1
D: NA
V: TRDV2
CDR3: CACKGSGTAGYTDKLIF
DNA: TGTGCGTGTAAGGGGAGTGGGACCGCTGGGTACACCGATAAACTCATCTTT

size: many
length: 18
J: TRDJ1
D: TRDD3
V: TRDV1
CDR3: CALAIQGPLGDTLDKLIF
DNA: TGTGCTCTTGCGATTCAGGGACCACTGGGGGATACGCTCGATAAACTCATCTTT

size: many
length: 20
J: TRDJ1
D: TRDD3
V: TRDV2
CDR3: CACDTFLHWGNPLGTDKLIF
DNA: TGTGCCTGTGACACCTTCTTACACTGGGGGAACCCCTTGGGGACCGATAAACTCATCTTT

size: medium-sized
length: 16
J: TRDJ1
D: TRDD3
V: TRDV1
CDR3: CALGELRTWGSTKLIF
DNA: TGTGCTCTTGGGGAACTTCGGACCTGGGGGAGTACAAAACTCATCTTT

size: few
length: 24
J: TRDJ1
D: TRDD3
V: TRDV1
CDR3: CALGEYLPITGGYLPHSYTDKLIF
DNA: TGTGCTCTTGGGGAATACCTTCCTATTACTGGGGGATACCTACCGCACTCTTACACCGATAAACTCATCTTT

size: medium-sized
length: 23
J: TRDJ1
D: TRDD3
V: TRDV3
CDR3: CAFPTGFPRPHWGIRSYTDKLIF
DNA: TGTGCCTTCCCCACCGGGTTCCCGAGGCCCCACTGGGGGATACGCTCGTACACCGATAAACTCATCTTT

size: many
length: 20
J: TRDJ1
D: TRDD3
V: TRDV2
CDR3: CACDTRTGDTKEVSTDKLIF
DNA: TGTGCCTGTGACACTCGTACTGGGGATACGAAGGAGGTGAGCACCGATAAACTCATCTTT

size: many
length: 20
J: TRDJ1
D: NA
V: TRDV1
CDR3: CALGEGHTPWGPLRGDKLIF
DNA: TGTGCTCTTGGGGAGGGACATACACCCTGGGGACCCCTCCGGGGCGATAAACTCATCTTT

size: many
length: 15
J: TRDJ1
D: TRDD3
V: TRDV2
CDR3: CACDPVLGAPDKLIF
DNA: TGTGCCTGTGACCCCGTACTGGGGGCACCCGATAAACTCATCTTT

size: many
length: 24
J: TRDJ1
D: TRDD3
V: TRDV1
CDR3: CALGLSWPSPFDLLGDPYTDKLIF
DNA: TGTGCTCTTGGGCTAAGTTGGCCTTCCCCGTTCGACTTACTGGGGGACCCGTACACCGATAAACTCATCTTT

size: many
length: 19
J: TRDJ1
D: NA
V: TRDV1
CDR3: CALGDSFPDWGENTDKLIF
DNA: TGTGCTCTTGGGGATTCCTTCCCCGATTGGGGGGAGAACACCGATAAACTCATCTTT

size: medium-sized
length: 17
J: TRDJ1
D: TRDD3
V: TRDV1
CDR3: CALGGPSLWGIKAKLIF
DNA: TGTGCTCTTGGGGGACCTTCCTTGTGGGGGATAAAGGCTAAACTCATCTTT

size: many
length: 23
J: TRDJ1
D: TRDD3
V: TRDV1
CDR3: CALGELFPTRTLNWGIDTDKLIF
DNA: TGTGCTCTTGGGGAACTCTTTCCTACGAGGACCCTAAACTGGGGGATAGACACCGATAAACTCATCTTT

size: many
length: 19
J: TRDJ1
D: TRDD3
V: TRDV2
CDR3: CACDTYFSTGGPDTDKLIF
DNA: TGTGCCTGTGACACGTACTTTAGTACTGGGGGACCCGACACCGATAAACTCATCTTT

size: many
length: 26
J: TRDJ1
D: NA
V: TRDV1
CDR3: CALGELVEDLPASTWGHTLYTDKLIF
DNA: TGTGCTCTTGGGGAACTAGTAGAGGACCTTCCTGCATCGACCTGGGGGCACACCCTTTACACCGATAAACTCATCTTT

size: many
length: 20
J: TRDJ1
D: TRDD3
V: TRDV1
CDR3: CALGELGPLHWGRYTDKLIF
DNA: TGTGCTCTTGGGGAACTAGGCCCCCTACACTGGGGGAGGTACACCGATAAACTCATCTTT

size: many
length: 15
J: TRDJ1
D: TRDD3
V: TRDV2
CDR3: CACDTLGADTDKLIF
DNA: TGTGCCTGTGACACGCTGGGGGCAGACACCGATAAACTCATCTTT

size: many
length: 20
J: TRDJ3
D: NA
V: TRDV2
CDR3: CACDTVDIRASSWDTRQMFF
DNA: TGTGCCTGTGACACCGTAGACATCCGAGCAAGCTCCTGGGACACCCGACAGATGTTTTTC